The 19 T cell receptor beta chains below were found in one sample sequenced in a study of T cells in Graves' hyperthyroidism and ophthalmopathy. TCR beta CDR3 regions were amplified from RNA. The HTBI primer set drove a first-round RT-PCR of the TCR CDR3. Each CDR3 protein gets one entry after TCRdb re-called the multiplex PCR reads with MiXCR. The table records roughly 570,000 distinct CDR3 sequences, 46% of them present only once. The source material was peripheral blood or thyroid tissue (not recorded which). All receptors come from an adult woman with Graves' disease, either hyperthyroidism or ophthalmopathy (not recorded which).

The V call is TRBV5-1, the J call TRBJ2-5; 7 nucleotides match TRBD2. Germline assignment: CDR1 SGHRS and CDR2 YFSETQ. The CDR3 is 15 residues long. After removal of 4 bases from V and 0 bases from J, the junction contained 6 bases not matched to a gene. CDR3 nucleotide sequence: TGCGCCAGCAGCCCCCGGGCGGGGGACCAAGAGACCCAGTACTTC. This gives the protein CASSPRAGDQETQYF.

V gene TRBV29-1 combines with J gene TRBJ2-2; the match to TRBD2 covers 14 bases. Trimming cost V 3 bases and J 2 bases; bases outside gene matches: 2. Germline V gene sequence: CDR1 SQVTM, CDR2 ANQGSEA. The CDR3 contains 16 residues. CDR3 nucleotide sequence: TGCAGCGTTGATGGGACTAGCGGGAGAAACACCGGGGAGCTGTTTTTT. Translation: CSVDGTSGRNTGELFF.

Worth noting for this clonotype: An end of the junction differs from the germline gene, which may be a read error. The CDR3 DNA follows: TGTGCCAGCAGACCTAGAGGACAGGCTCAAGAGGCCCAGTACTTC. Translated, it gives CASRPRGQAQEAQYF. The J gene is TRBJ2-5, the V gene TRBV2; 7 bases are a match to TRBD1. The germline gives CDR1 SNHLY, CDR2 FYNNEI. The CDR3 extends over 15 amino acids.

This clonotype has more than one count but fewer than ten. The chain links TRBV7-2 to TRBJ2-5, with D possibly being TRBD2 (6 bases). This CDR3 has 14 residues. Per germline, CDR1 SGHTA and CDR2 FQGNSA. Trimming pared 4 bases from V and 5 bases from J, leaving 14 bases between. The CDR3, as DNA: TGTGCCAGCAGCTCCCCCCGGCTAGCGGAGACCCAGTACTTC. Its translation: CASSSPRLAETQYF. The full variable domain, with the rest looked up from reference TRBV7-2 and TRBJ2-5, is GAGVSQSPSNKVTEKGKDVELRCDPISGHTALYWYRQSLGQGLEFLIYFQGNSAPDKSGLPSDRFSAERTGGSVSTLTIQRTQQEDSAVYLCASSSPRLAETQYFGPGTRLLVL.

The CDR3 region is CASADGGRSYNTEAFF. CDR3 bases: TGTGCCTCCGCTGACGGGGGAAGGTCATACAACACTGAAGCTTTCTTT. The chain recombines TRBV2 with TRBJ1-1, with D possibly being TRBD1 (5 bases). The V end was cut by 11 bases, the J end by 2 bases, with 24 bases between. The CDR3 is made up of 16 amino acids. Germline V gene data show CDR1 as SNHLY and CDR2 as FYNNEI.

This clonotype was counted only a few times. The rearrangement uses TRBV20-1 and TRBJ1-2, with D unclear. The CDR3 sequence is 11 residues long. The germline gives CDR1 DFQATT, CDR2 SNEGSKA (reference sequence). Written as DNA, the CDR3 is TGCAGCGCCCTACACAACCGTGGCTACACCTTC. This encodes CSALHNRGYTF.

This clonotype came up a few times. It may be a read error: a sequence one base away is much more abundant. This chain connects TRBV5-1 to TRBJ2-5; possibly TRBD1 for D (6 bases). The CDR3 extends over 14 amino acids. CDR1 is SGHRS, CDR2 YFSETQ, per germline. With 1 base removed from V and 11 bases from J, the gap between germline ends came to 18 bases. CDR3 nucleotide sequence: TGCGCCAGCAGCTTGCGACAGGAGACCTACGGGCAGTACTTC. Translation: CASSLRQETYGQYF.

The chain combines TRBV4-3 with TRBJ1-2; D is undetermined. CDR1 is LGHNA, CDR2 YSLEER, per germline. V shed 0 bases and J shed 0 bases, with 11 bases lying between them. The CDR3 runs 16 residues. The DNA for the CDR3 is TGCGCCAGCAGCCAAGATCCGGGAACGGCTAACTATGGCTACACCTTC. Translation: CASSQDPGTANYGYTF.

In this sample, this clonotype turned up many times. The J gene is TRBJ1-2, the V gene TRBV6-5, with 7 bases matching TRBD1. The CDR3 spans 15 residues. The germline V gene encodes CDR1 MNHEY and CDR2 SVGAGI. Losses at the gene ends were 6 bases for V and 0 bases for J; bases not matched to a gene: 7. CDR3 sequence: CASRRQGRSNYGYTF. The CDR3, as DNA: TGTGCCAGCAGGCGACAGGGTAGATCTAACTATGGCTACACCTTC.

Turning to this clonotype: One base away lies a much larger clone, so this may be a sequencing read error. The rearrangement joins TRBV5-4 to TRBJ1-4; TRBD1 might be the D (6 bases). Trimming left V 4 bases short and J 3 bases short, with 16 bases between. CDR1 is SGHNT and CDR2 is YYREEE in the germline V gene (reference sequence). The CDR3 sequence is 16 residues long. CDR3 loop: CASSPKGQYSNEKLFF. In DNA, the CDR3 is TGTGCCAGCAGCCCGAAAGGACAGTACTCTAATGAAAAACTGTTTTTT.

The chain recombines TRBV20-1 with TRBJ1-1; D perhaps matches TRBD1 (6 bases). CDR1 and CDR2 from the germline V gene are DFQATT and SNEGSKA (reference sequence). V was pared by 1 base and J by 5 bases, with 14 bases between. The CDR3 runs 14 residues. CDR3 DNA: TGCAGTGCTAGAGTTCTACAGGGAGGGACTGAAGCTTTCTTT. Protein: CSARVLQGGTEAFF.

This clonotype was found many times. The V call is TRBV9, the J call TRBJ1-1; 8 bases align to TRBD1. Germline CDR1 is SGDLS and CDR2 is YYNGEE. The J segment lost 9 bases and the V segment lost 0 bases, leaving 10 bases of the junction unmatched. The CDR3 consists of 15 residues. CDR3 loop: CASSVDPGQAIQAFF. In DNA, the CDR3 is TGTGCCAGCAGCGTAGATCCGGGACAGGCGATACAAGCTTTCTTT. Together with reference TRBV9 and TRBJ1-1, the CDR3 gives the full variable domain: DSGVTQTPKHLITATGQRVTLRCSPRSGDLSVYWYQQSLDQGLQFLIQYYNGEERAKGNILERFSAQQFPDLHSELNLSSLELGDSALYFCASSVDPGQAIQAFFGQGTRLTVV.

The genes are TRBV28 and TRBJ2-7; 8 nucleotides agree with TRBD1. V was pared by 7 bases and J by 6 bases, with 8 bases of the junction left unmatched. CDR1 and CDR2 (germline): MDHEN, SYDVKM. CDR3 length equals 13 residues. The CDR3 protein is CASKSTGVPEQYF. The CDR3 DNA reads as TGTGCCAGCAAATCGACAGGGGTCCCCGAGCAGTACTTC.

This clonotype showed up just once. This chain links TRBV2 with TRBJ1-5; D is uncertain. From germline, CDR1 is SNHLY and CDR2 FYNNEI. The CDR3 extends over 15 amino acids. V shed 3 bases and J shed 3 bases, with 12 bases lying between them. CDR3 in amino acids: CASSDLRANNQPQHF. CDR3 DNA: TGTGCCAGCAGTGACCTGAGGGCGAACAATCAGCCCCAGCATTTT. The full variable domain, its missing parts supplied by reference TRBV2 and TRBJ1-5, is EPEVTQTPSHQVTQMGQEVILRCVPISNHLYFYWYRQILGQKVEFLVSFYNNEISEKSEIFDDQFSVERPDGSNFTLKIRSTKLEDSAMYFCASSDLRANNQPQHFGDGTRLSIL.

The V call is TRBV2, the J call TRBJ1-5; no firm D call. Germline loops: CDR1 SNHLY, CDR2 FYNNEI. Trimming took 9 bases from V and 0 from J, leaving 9 bases between them. The CDR3 consists of 13 residues. The CDR3 DNA reads TGTGCCAGTAGACTTTATAGCAATCAGCCCCAGCATTTT. This sequence encodes CASRLYSNQPQHF. Full variable domain (rest looked up from reference TRBV2 and TRBJ1-5): EPEVTQTPSHQVTQMGQEVILRCVPISNHLYFYWYRQILGQKVEFLVSFYNNEISEKSEIFDDQFSVERPDGSNFTLKIRSTKLEDSAMYFCASRLYSNQPQHFGDGTRLSIL.

The chain links TRBV7-9 to TRBJ2-5, with unresolved D. Germline V gene sequence: CDR1 SEHNR, CDR2 FQNEAQ (reference sequence). The CDR3 has 14 amino acids. V shed 4 bases and J shed 4 bases, with 13 bases lying between them. The CDR3 DNA follows: TGTGCCAGCAGCTCCACGGTTTGGGGAGAGACCCAGTACTTC. Residues: CASSSTVWGETQYF.

V is TRBV20-1 and J is TRBJ2-5; maybe TRBD1 (6 bases). This CDR3 has 16 amino acids. Germline lookup yields CDR1 DFQATT and CDR2 SNEGSKA (reference sequence). V was shortened by 2 bases and J by 2 bases, with 18 bases between the two germline ends. CDR3: CSARPTGFGGQETQYF. DNA for the CDR3: TGCAGTGCTAGACCAACAGGGTTTGGTGGACAAGAGACCCAGTACTTC.

This clonotype was counted ten times or more. The V and J genes are TRBV10-2 and TRBJ2-7, with TRBD1 identical over 7 bases. The CDR3 has 14 residues. The ends lost 6 bases at V and 0 bases at J; junction bases unmatched: 5. Germline V gives CDR1 WSHSY, CDR2 SAAADI. The CDR3 nucleotides are TGCGCCAGCAGGACGGACAGGACCTCCTACGAGCAGTACTTC. Protein sequence: CASRTDRTSYEQYF.

At least ten counts were recorded for this clonotype. The chain links TRBV27 to TRBJ1-2; maybe TRBD1 (6 bases). The CDR3 length is 18 residues. The germline V gene encodes CDR1 MNHEY and CDR2 SMNVEV (reference sequence). V gave up 5 bases and J gave up 2 bases, with 24 bases separating them. The CDR3 loop reads CASSHRVTGQRRNYGYTF. For the CDR3, the DNA is TGTGCCAGCAGTCACCGGGTAACAGGGCAGAGGCGAAACTATGGCTACACCTTC.